What follows describes a single T cell receptor (beta chain). V gave up 6 bases and J gave up 4 bases; unmatched junction bases: 9. CDR3 length: 14 amino acids. Germline V gene data show CDR1 as MNHNY and CDR2 as SVGAGI (reference sequence). Per the original data handling: By means of reference gene primer amplification, nucleated cell counts were estimated. The table came from immunoSEQ multiplex PCR; TCRdb's copy has only in-frame clones and leaves some out. V, J and clone size are taken as reported in that table, and D and trimming were inferred from the DNA itself. The sample records roughly 87,000 clones, approximately 88% being singletons. This sample is drawn from a study of blood T cell repertoires in COVID-19. Study background: Acute and convalescent COVID-19 samples came from the United States, Italy and Spain. PBMCs, B-cell-depleted T cells, or T cells provided the cDNA or gDNA that made up the material.

The sequenced sample consisted of peripheral blood. The source is a man between 60 and 75 years old with acute or convalescent COVID-19. This chain connects TRBV6-6 to TRBJ2-7; 7 bases fit TRBD2. The CDR3 sequence is CASSPPGGFYEQYF. The CDR3 bases are TGTGCCAGCAGCCCTCCGGGGGGATTTTACGAGCAGTACTTC.